These T cell receptor beta chains were read from a single sample in a study of blood T cell repertoires in COVID-19. Sequencing used immunoSEQ multiplex PCR; TCRdb keeps in-frame clones, though not all of them. The repertoire has some 70,000 clones, roughly 90% of them found once; the top ten carry just under 0.6%. The specimen was peripheral blood. All receptors come from a man between 60 and 70 years old with acute or convalescent COVID-19. The conserved cysteine and the conserved F or W are not part of the CDR3 here.

j_gene,v_gene,CDR3aa
TRBJ1-2,TRBV6-5,ASASGDYGYT
TRBJ1-5,TRBV10-2,ASSVGQGTRGQPQH
TRBJ2-2,TRBV14,ASSQRIHLAGGPHGELF
TRBJ2-7,TRBV19,ASSQAGGGNEQY
TRBJ2-1,TRBV5-1,ASSSLEGDNEQF
TRBJ2-1,TRBV5-1,ASSLGTSGGGQF
TRBJ1-2,TRBV5-1,ASSRDRENYGYT
TRBJ2-5,TRBV5-6,ASSRGTGQKTQY
TRBJ2-7,TRBV5-6,ASSLVARTFTYEQY
TRBJ2-1,TRBV5-4,ASSKAGGSYNEQF
TRBJ2-7,TRBV9,ASQVKQIGTGNEQY
TRBJ1-1,TRBV5-1,ASSFTGTGLGTEAF
TRBJ2-5,TRBV9,ASSGLAGAEETQY
TRBJ1-5,TRBV6-2/TRBV6-3,ASSPGVNQPQH
TRBJ1-1,TRBV7-6,ASSKTVISEAF
TRBJ1-6,TRBV7-9,ASSFDTAVSYNSPLH
TRBJ2-3,TRBV20-1,SASSLAESTDTQY
TRBJ1-6,TRBV2,ASSEMLRGNSPLH
TRBJ2-7,TRBV7-2,ASSLSHRVSEQY
TRBJ1-1,TRBV2,ASSDKGTEAF
TRBJ2-1,TRBV28,ASSPQRAEQF
TRBJ1-6,TRBV5-6,ASSLTGNNSPLH
TRBJ1-2,TRBV5-1,ASSWSGGENYGYT
TRBJ2-2,TRBV28,ATLRRGGTGELF
TRBJ1-3,TRBV6-5,ASSAGTFSGNTIY
TRBJ1-1,TRBV29-1,SVDRQDLMNTEAF
TRBJ2-4,TRBV28,ASTPRDREPNIQY
TRBJ2-5,TRBV11-2,ASSPNSYSGETQY
TRBJ2-2,TRBV5-8,ASSLDHSEGTGELF
TRBJ2-5,TRBV27,ASSLAGGFRETQY
TRBJ1-4,TRBV5-1,ASSSGLREGNEKLF
TRBJ1-2,TRBV19,ASSNRDRSYT
TRBJ2-7,TRBV7-9,ASSPTGGYEQY
TRBJ2-5,TRBV15,ATSRAEAGYQETQY
TRBJ2-7,TRBV2,ASSDPGQGEVEQY
TRBJ2-5,TRBV11-2,ASRSIRGAYSRAQY
TRBJ2-7,TRBV12-3/TRBV12-4,ASRVAASYEQY
TRBJ2-5,TRBV5-6,ASSDAGTSGGGTQY
TRBJ2-3,TRBV7-3,ASSLNRDTDTQY
TRBJ2-2,TRBV12-3/TRBV12-4,ASSLGSGELF
TRBJ2-1,TRBV30,AWSPRSPFGNEQF
TRBJ2-7,TRBV7-2,ASSLTGVGGTYEQY
TRBJ1-2,TRBV6-5,ATAAGHGYT
TRBJ1-1,TRBV20-1,SATQATEAF
TRBJ2-7,TRBV5-1,ASSLGGGKYEQY
TRBJ1-2,TRBV20-1,SATGSYGYT
TRBJ2-3,TRBV9,ASSVGSGASTDTQY
TRBJ2-7,TRBV9,ASSPLTSGGPPEQY
TRBJ1-1,TRBV5-6,ASSDTGGSAEAF
TRBJ2-5,TRBV7-2,ASSETVSQETQY
TRBJ1-5,TRBV7-2,ASSLVSGGNNQPQH